These T cell receptor beta chains were read from a single sample in a study of T-cell memory formation after mild COVID-19. MiXCR, run by TCRdb on the 5' RACE reads, gives a single entry per CDR3 protein. The table has approximately 410,000 distinct CDR3 sequences, around 22% seen once. Sequencing used PBMCs or a T cell subset sorted from them (not recorded which). The receptor source for this set is an adult woman who had mild COVID-19 (a few samples of this study predate the infection). Cell type and time point are not known. The CDR3 runs from the conserved cysteine through the conserved F or W. The D gene is left open where the match is weak. A row's size may be missing; if present it is once, few, many or a size class.

d_gene	v_gene	j_gene	abundance	CDR3aa	CDR3nt
NA	TRBV5-1	TRBJ2-7	NA	CASSLGSLDEQYF	TGCGCCAGCAGCTTGGGCAGTTTGGACGAGCAGTACTTC
TRBD1	TRBV15	TRBJ1-2	NA	CATSRRLTGMNGYTF	TGTGCCACCAGCCGACGCCTGACAGGGATGAATGGCTACACCTTC
NA	TRBV20-1	TRBJ2-3	NA	CSANEGRTDTQYF	TGCAGTGCTAATGAGGGCCGCACAGATACGCAGTATTTT
NA	TRBV11-3	TRBJ2-7	NA	CASSSRGEEQYF	TGTGCCAGCAGCTCGAGAGGGGAAGAGCAGTACTTC
TRBD1	TRBV7-6	TRBJ1-2	NA	CASSLAGTGGFNYGYTF	TGTGCCAGCAGCTTAGCGGGGACAGGGGGCTTTAACTATGGCTACACCTTC
NA	TRBV12-3/TRBV12-4	TRBJ1-1	few	CASEAPGTEAFF	TGTGCCAGCGAAGCTCCAGGCACTGAAGCTTTCTTT
NA	TRBV20-1	TRBJ2-2	few	CSAGGQLGELFF	TGCAGTGCTGGCGGACAGCTCGGGGAGCTGTTTTTT
NA	TRBV4-3	TRBJ1-6	NA	CASSQRAGVDSPLHF	TGCGCCAGCAGCCAAAGGGCAGGGGTAGATTCACCCCTCCACTTT
TRBD2	TRBV2	TRBJ2-3	NA	CASSDSSLAGFTDTQYF	TGTGCCAGCAGTGATTCCTCCCTAGCGGGGTTCACAGATACGCAGTATTTT
TRBD2	TRBV9	TRBJ2-3	NA	CASSVSGGSGTDTQYF	TGTGCCAGCAGCGTTAGCGGGGGATCTGGCACAGATACGCAGTATTTT
TRBD1	TRBV20-1	TRBJ2-4	few	CSAVTPRNQGEAKNIQYF	TGCAGTGCTGTGACCCCCCGGAATCAGGGGGAAGCCAAAAACATTCAGTACTTC
TRBD1	TRBV15	TRBJ2-1	few	CATSRGTDRGLGEQFF	TGTGCCACCAGCAGAGGGACGGACAGGGGACTTGGGGAGCAGTTCTTC
TRBD2	TRBV4-1	TRBJ2-3	few	CASSQPSGATTDTQYF	TGCGCCAGCAGCCAACCTAGCGGGGCCACCACAGATACGCAGTATTTT
NA	TRBV12-3/TRBV12-4	TRBJ2-6	many	CASSSSSGANVLTF	TGTGCCAGCAGTTCAAGCTCCGGGGCCAACGTCCTGACTTTC
NA	TRBV15	TRBJ2-2	NA	CATSKSPGELFF	TGTGCCACCAGCAAGAGTCCCGGGGAGCTGTTTTTT
NA	TRBV20-1	TRBJ1-1	NA	CSARDGVNTEAFF	TGCAGTGCTAGAGATGGGGTGAACACTGAAGCTTTCTTT
NA	TRBV7-2	TRBJ1-3	NA	CASSLASRERNTIYF	TGTGCCAGCAGCTTAGCGAGCAGGGAAAGAAACACCATATATTTT
NA	TRBV7-8	TRBJ1-1	NA	CASSPGGVGYTEAFF	TGTGCCAGCAGCCCTGGGGGGGTCGGCTACACTGAAGCTTTCTTT
NA	TRBV5-5	TRBJ2-5	NA	CASSPGGVGVETQYF	TGTGCCAGCAGCCCCGGCGGGGTCGGAGTAGAGACCCAGTACTTC
TRBD1	TRBV7-2	TRBJ1-2	NA	CASSPLLGQGYGYTF	TGTGCCAGCAGCCCGCTTCTGGGACAGGGCTATGGCTACACCTTC
TRBD2	TRBV12-3/TRBV12-4	TRBJ2-3	few	CASSAPSGGVFADTQYF	TGTGCCAGCAGTGCCCCGAGCGGGGGGGTGTTCGCAGATACGCAGTATTTT
TRBD1	TRBV6-2/TRBV6-3	TRBJ2-5	few	CASSPTGGKTQYF	TGTGCCAGCAGCCCGACAGGGGGCAAGACCCAGTACTTC
NA	TRBV20-1	TRBJ1-5	NA	CSATPTGYSNQPQHF	TGCAGTGCTACCCCGACGGGTTATAGCAATCAGCCCCAGCATTTT
TRBD1	TRBV11-2	TRBJ2-5	NA	CASSARQGQETQYF	TGTGCCAGCAGCGCCCGACAGGGCCAAGAGACCCAGTACTTC
TRBD2	TRBV6-5	TRBJ2-3	NA	CASTLAGPTDTQYF	TGTGCCAGCACCCTAGCGGGACCCACAGATACGCAGTATTTT
NA	TRBV7-3	TRBJ2-3	few	CASSSRDIGTDTQYF	TGTGCCAGCAGCTCCCGCGACATTGGGACAGATACGCAGTATTTT
TRBD1	TRBV18	TRBJ1-1	many	CASSRDRVNTEAFF	TGCGCCAGCAGCCGAGACAGGGTTAACACTGAAGCTTTCTTT
TRBD1	TRBV2	TRBJ1-1	few	CARGGQGEAFF	TGTGCCAGAGGGGGACAGGGTGAAGCTTTCTTT
TRBD2	TRBV7-2	TRBJ2-2	once	CASSFYGPGGTGELFF	TGTGCCAGCAGCTTCTACGGTCCGGGAGGGACCGGGGAGCTGTTTTTT
NA	TRBV4-1	TRBJ2-5	few	CASSQASSETQYF	TGCGCCAGCAGCCAAGCCAGTTCGGAGACCCAGTACTTC
NA	TRBV19	TRBJ2-7	NA	CASSTRVFYEQYF	TGTGCCAGTAGTACCCGGGTCTTCTACGAGCAGTACTTC
NA	TRBV12-3/TRBV12-4	TRBJ1-1	NA	CASSLVGAEAFF	TGTGCCAGCAGTTTAGTAGGGGCTGAAGCTTTCTTT
NA	TRBV2	TRBJ2-1	many	CASRPGPYTPRDIRNEQFF	TGTGCCAGCAGACCGGGACCATATACCCCAAGGGATATACGCAATGAGCAGTTCTTC
NA	TRBV7-2	TRBJ1-1	NA	CASSSPHEREAFF	TGTGCCAGCAGCTCCCCACATGAGCGTGAAGCTTTCTTT
NA	TRBV3-1	TRBJ2-7	NA	CASSQDISSSYEQYF	TGTGCCAGCAGCCAAGATATCTCCTCCTCCTACGAGCAGTACTTC
TRBD2	TRBV7-3	TRBJ2-3	NA	CASSSWAGTSGMAEDTQYF	TGTGCCAGCAGCTCCTGGGCCGGGACTAGCGGGATGGCGGAAGATACGCAGTATTTT
NA	TRBV15	TRBJ2-7	NA	CATSSRTGDPAYEQYF	TGTGCCACCAGCAGCCGGACGGGAGATCCGGCCTACGAGCAGTACTTC